This TCR beta chain was captured in a study of Ad26.COV2.S vaccination and SARS-CoV-2 variants. The treatment is: roughly 18 received Ad26.COV2.S at low or high dose, single or two shots; about five received placebo; per-sample allocation not given. Sampling was performed 63 days after the first vaccine or placebo injection. Spike of the Wuhan-strain SARS-CoV-2 was expressed by an Ad26 vector, which formed the vaccine. Profiling relied on immunoSEQ multiplex PCR, and the TCRdb table lists in-frame clones only, not all of them. The data hold 200,000 to 300,000 clones, with roughly 85% observed a single time. Germline-derived CDR1 and CDR2 are SEHNR and FQNEAQ (reference sequence). V was trimmed by 5 bases and J by 0 bases, leaving 10 bases between them. This CDR3 comprises 14 residues.

Specimen: peripheral blood, collected in a trial of Ad26.COV2.S vaccine versus placebo. The rearrangement uses TRBV7-9 and TRBJ2-5, with D possibly TRBD2 on 6 matching bases. The source of this sequence is a person between 18 and 65 years old who received the Ad26.COV2.S COVID-19 vaccine or a placebo. The CDR3 loop is CASSTAGYQETQYF. In nucleotides, the CDR3 is TGTGCCAGCAGCACCGCGGGGTACCAAGAGACCCAGTACTTC.